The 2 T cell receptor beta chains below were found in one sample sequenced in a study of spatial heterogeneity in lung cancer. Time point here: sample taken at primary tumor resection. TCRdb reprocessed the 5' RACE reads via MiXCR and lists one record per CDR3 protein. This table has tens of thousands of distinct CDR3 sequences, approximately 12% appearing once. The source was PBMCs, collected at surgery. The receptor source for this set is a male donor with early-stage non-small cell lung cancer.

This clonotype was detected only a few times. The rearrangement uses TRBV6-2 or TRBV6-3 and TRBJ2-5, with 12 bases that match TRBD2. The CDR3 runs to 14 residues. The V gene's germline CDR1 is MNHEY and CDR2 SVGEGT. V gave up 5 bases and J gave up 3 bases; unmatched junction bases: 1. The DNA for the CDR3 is TGTGCCAGCAGTCCTAGCGGGAGGGAAGAGACCCAGTACTTC. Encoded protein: CASSPSGREETQYF.

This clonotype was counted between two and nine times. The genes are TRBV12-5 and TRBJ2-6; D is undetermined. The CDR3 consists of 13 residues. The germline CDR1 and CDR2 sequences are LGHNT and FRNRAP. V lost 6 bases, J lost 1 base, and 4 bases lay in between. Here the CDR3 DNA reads TGTGCTAGTGGCCTATCTGGGGCCAACGTCCTGACTTTC. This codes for CASGLSGANVLTF. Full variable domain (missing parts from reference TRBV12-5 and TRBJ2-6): DARVTQTPRHKVTEMGQEVTMRCQPILGHNTVFWYRQTMMQGLELLAYFRNRAPLDDSGMPKDRFSAEMPDATLATLKIQPSEPRDSAVYFCASGLSGANVLTFGAGSRLTVL.